This TCR beta chain emerged from a study of early stage breast cancer tumors. Study-wide background: Most invasive tumors, about 80% of the 16, were ER+/PR+/HER2-. Each sample averaged around 10-fold read coverage. Regarding the study as a whole: Commonly generated sequences made up most enriched TCRB sequences shared between patients. Tumors had around 2.5-fold higher T cell density than normal breast.

Of note for this clone: No antigen is known for it.

Only in-frame clones appear in the TCRdb table, and some are missing; sequencing was by immunoSEQ multiplex PCR. The top ten hold 3.5% of the sample, which has about 72,000 clones, 79% seen once. With V trimmed by 1 base and J by 1 base, 5 bases remained unmatched. The CDR3 loop spans 16 amino acids. Germline CDR1 is SGHAT and CDR2 is FQNNGV. V is TRBV11-2 and J is TRBJ2-7; 9 nucleotides match TRBD2. Sample: blood. The clonotype was recovered from a person between 55 and 69 years old with breast cancer. The CDR3 sequence is CASSLGAGGDSYEQYF. CDR3 nucleotide sequence: TGTGCCAGCAGCTTAGGGGCGGGGGGGGATTCCTACGAGCAGTACTTC.